These T cell receptor beta chains were read from a single sample in a study of OX40 agonist ivuxolimab in advanced cancers. Sequencing used immunoSEQ multiplex PCR; TCRdb keeps in-frame clones, though not all of them. The sample carries 20,000 to 25,000 clones, roughly three quarters recorded once. The sequences come from CD4+ or CD8+ T cells sorted from blood, collected in a trial of the OX40 agonist ivuxolimab. The source is an adult with an advanced solid tumor such as melanoma, head and neck, liver or kidney cancer. Each CDR3 is given with its conserved first and last residue. The D gene is left open where the match is weak.

CDR3,V,D,J
CASSEAPGAYNEQFF,TRBV2,-,TRBJ2-1
CASSVGGGTGGQPQHF,TRBV9,-,TRBJ1-5
CASSPLASSYEQYF,TRBV18,-,TRBJ2-7
CASSETLGSVNSPLHF,TRBV2,-,TRBJ1-6
CASSPQGSGGYTF,TRBV5-1,-,TRBJ1-2
CASSLVGAGQETQYF,TRBV7-1,-,TRBJ2-5
CAITTGTVSYEQYF,TRBV10-3,TRBD1,-
CASSLRQGTPTDTQYF,TRBV23-1,TRBD1,TRBJ2-3
CASSYLGTQPQHF,TRBV6-6,-,TRBJ1-5
CASSQDARGPYGYTF,TRBV4-1,-,TRBJ1-2
CASKGSPENEKLFF,TRBV2,-,TRBJ1-4
CASRDLAGGDNEQFF,TRBV11-1,TRBD2,TRBJ2-1
CASSRVNTEAFF,TRBV18,-,TRBJ1-1
CASSIPRVADYGYTF,TRBV19,-,TRBJ1-2
CASSIWGRGQGSTDTQYF,TRBV7-6,-,TRBJ2-3
CAGQNRAKGYTF,TRBV6-6,-,TRBJ1-2